This entry lists 6 T cell receptor beta chains sequenced from one sample in a study of T-cell memory formation after mild COVID-19. MiXCR was run by TCRdb on the 5' RACE reads, yielding one entry per CDR3 protein. The sample consists of 380,000 or so distinct CDR3 sequences, approximately 14% of them appearing once. Input material: PBMCs or a T cell subset sorted from them (not recorded which). These TCRs come from a man younger than 35 who had mild COVID-19 (a few samples of this study predate the infection). Cell type and time point are not known.

This clonotype has more than one count but fewer than ten. This chain uses TRBV3-1 with TRBJ2-7; D tentatively reads TRBD1 or TRBD2 (5 bases each). Trimming removed 2 bases from V and 2 bases from J, with 16 bases in between. Per germline, CDR1 LGHDT and CDR2 YNNKEL (reference sequence). This CDR3 is 16 amino acids long. The DNA for the CDR3 is TGTGCCAGCAGCCAAAGAACCGGGACGGTGACCTACGAGCAGTACTTC. Translated, it gives CASSQRTGTVTYEQYF.

The chain joins TRBV7-9 to TRBJ2-1; unclear D gene. CDR3 size: 11 residues. Trimming took off 4 bases at V and 5 bases at J, with 3 bases between the two ends. CDR1 is SEHNR, CDR2 FQNEAQ, per germline (reference sequence). This chain's CDR3 is CASSSDNEQFF. CDR3 sequence (DNA): TGTGCCAGCAGCTCGGACAATGAGCAGTTCTTC.

The rearrangement links TRBV7-9 to TRBJ2-7, with 7 positions matching TRBD1. V trimming: 7 bases; J trimming: 0 bases; junction bases outside the gene matches: 6. The germline gives CDR1 SEHNR, CDR2 FQNEAQ (reference sequence). The CDR3 consists of 14 residues. CDR3 DNA sequence: TGTGCCAGCAAATTCAGGGGGAACTCCTACGAGCAGTACTTC. It yields the protein CASKFRGNSYEQYF.

This clonotype showed up just a few times. This chain joins TRBV27 and TRBJ1-4; D is possibly TRBD1 (6 bases). Germline V gene lookup returns CDR1 MNHEY and CDR2 SMNVEV (reference sequence). The CDR3 consists of 14 residues. V lost 2 bases and J 12 bases, leaving 16 bases between the germline ends. The CDR3, as DNA: TGTGCCAGCAGTTTACACGGGACATTAGTAGAACTGTTTTTT. This gives the protein CASSLHGTLVELFF.

The chain employs TRBV7-8 and TRBJ1-4; D gene unclear. This CDR3 has 14 residues. The germline gives CDR1 SGHVS, CDR2 FQNEAQ. Between the trimmed V and J ends, which lost 7 bases and 4 bases, there was a span of 13 bases. DNA of the CDR3: TGTGCCAGCACCTGGGGTGCCCTTAATGAAAAACTGTTTTTT. This translates into CASTWGALNEKLFF.

This clonotype was counted ten times or more. The V gene is TRBV5-1, the J gene TRBJ2-1; D may correspond to TRBD1 or TRBD2 (6 bases each). V gave up 4 bases and J gave up 5 bases, with 13 bases separating them. CDR1 SGHRS and CDR2 YFSETQ come from the germline V gene. The CDR3 contains 14 residues. The DNA for the CDR3 is TGCGCCAGCAGCCCGGGGGCCCCGAACAATGAGCAGTTCTTC. Its protein product is CASSPGAPNNEQFF.